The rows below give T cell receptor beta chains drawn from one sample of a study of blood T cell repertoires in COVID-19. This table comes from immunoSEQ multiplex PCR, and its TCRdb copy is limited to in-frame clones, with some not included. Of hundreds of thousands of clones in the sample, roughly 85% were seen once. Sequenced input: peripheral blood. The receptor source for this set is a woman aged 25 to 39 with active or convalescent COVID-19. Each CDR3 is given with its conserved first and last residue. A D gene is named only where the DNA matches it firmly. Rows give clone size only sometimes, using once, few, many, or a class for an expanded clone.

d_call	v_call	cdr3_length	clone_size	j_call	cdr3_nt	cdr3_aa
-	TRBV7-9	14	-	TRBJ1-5	TGTGCCAGCTCCATGACAGGCCCAAATCAGCCCCAGCATTTT	CASSMTGPNQPQHF
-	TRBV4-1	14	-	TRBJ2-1	TGCGCCAGCAGCCAATCTGTAATGTACAATGAGCAGTTCTTC	CASSQSVMYNEQFF
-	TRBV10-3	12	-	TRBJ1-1	TGTGCCACCATGGCGGGGGATGGTGAAGCTTTCTTT	CATMAGDGEAFF
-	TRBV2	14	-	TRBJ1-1	TGTGCCAGCCCACTTGGAAGCGTTAACACTGAAGCTTTCTTT	CASPLGSVNTEAFF
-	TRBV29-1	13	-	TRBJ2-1	TGCAGCGTTGACAGGTTGTCCTACAATGAGCAGTTCTTC	CSVDRLSYNEQFF
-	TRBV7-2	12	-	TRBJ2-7	TGTGCCAGCAGCTTCAGGGGGGACGAGCAGTACTTC	CASSFRGDEQYF
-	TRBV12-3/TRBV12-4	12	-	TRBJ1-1	TGTGCCAGCAACTGGGGGGGCCCTGAAGCTTTCTTT	CASNWGGPEAFF
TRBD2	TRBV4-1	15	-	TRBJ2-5	TGCGCCAGCAGCCAAGATGGTAGCGGGGTAGAGACCCAGTACTTC	CASSQDGSGVETQYF
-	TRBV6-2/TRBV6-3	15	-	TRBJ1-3	TGTGCCAGCAGTGCCACAGAAAACTCTGGAAACACCATATATTTT	CASSATENSGNTIYF
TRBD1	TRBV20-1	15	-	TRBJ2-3	TGCAGTGCTAGTGACCTCCCACAGGGGATAGATACGCAGTATTTT	CSASDLPQGIDTQYF
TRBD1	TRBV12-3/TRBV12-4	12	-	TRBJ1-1	TGTGCCAGCAGTCGGGACAGTGCCCGAGCTTTCTTT	CASSRDSARAFF
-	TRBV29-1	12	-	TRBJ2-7	TGCAGCGGGAGGACCGAGTCCTACGAGCAGTACTTC	CSGRTESYEQYF
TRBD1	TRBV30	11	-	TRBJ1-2	TGTGCCACGACAGGGGGTAATGGCTACACCTTC	CATTGGNGYTF
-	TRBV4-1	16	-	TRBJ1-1	TGCGCCAGCAGCCAAGAATCGCTACTTATGAACACTGAAGCTTTCTTT	CASSQESLLMNTEAFF
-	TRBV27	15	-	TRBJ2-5	TGTGCCAGCAGTTTACTTTTTCAGGGGCCAGAGACCCAGTACTTC	CASSLLFQGPETQYF
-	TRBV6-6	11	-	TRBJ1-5	TGTGCCAGCGGCGGGGTTCAGCCCCAGCATTTT	CASGGVQPQHF
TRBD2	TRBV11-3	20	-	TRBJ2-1	TGTGCCAGCAGCTTAGATGGCCGGACTAGCGGGAGGGGGTCCTACAATGAGCAGTTCTTC	CASSLDGRTSGRGSYNEQFF
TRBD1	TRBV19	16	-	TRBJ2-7	TGTGCCAGTAGTATCCAGGGACAGGATCGACCCTACGAGCAGTACTTC	CASSIQGQDRPYEQYF
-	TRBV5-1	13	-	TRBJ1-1	TGCGCCAGCGGGGACTTCCCGAACACTGAAGCTTTCTTT	CASGDFPNTEAFF
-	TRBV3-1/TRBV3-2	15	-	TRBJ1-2	TGTGCCAGCAGCCACCCACGGGACGGAGGGGTTGGCTACACCTTC	CASSHPRDGGVGYTF
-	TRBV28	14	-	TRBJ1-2	TGTGCCAGCAGTACGGGGAACCCCCGCTATGGCTACACCTTC	CASSTGNPRYGYTF
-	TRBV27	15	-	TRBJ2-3	TGTGCCAGCAGTTTAGGTGGGGCTAGCACAGATACGCAGTATTTT	CASSLGGASTDTQYF
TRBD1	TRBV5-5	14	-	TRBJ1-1	TGTGCCAGCAGCTCCGGGACAGTTCGTCTTGAAGCTTTCTTT	CASSSGTVRLEAFF
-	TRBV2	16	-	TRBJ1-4	TGTGCCAGCAGTGAGCAGGGGCTCTTCCTCAATGAAAAACTGTTTTTT	CASSEQGLFLNEKLFF
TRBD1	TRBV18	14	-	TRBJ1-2	TGTGCCAGCTCGGCCGGGACAGACTTCTATGGCTACACCTTC	CASSAGTDFYGYTF
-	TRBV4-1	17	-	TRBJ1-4	TGCGCCAGCAGCCAAGAACAGGGTAGGGCAACTAATGAAAAACTGTTTTTT	CASSQEQGRATNEKLFF
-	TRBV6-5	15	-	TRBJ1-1	TGTGCCACCCTAGGGGCCACATCCAGGAACACTGAAGCTTTCTTT	CATLGATSRNTEAFF
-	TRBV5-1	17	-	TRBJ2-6	TGCGCCAGCAGCCCGGAGACAGATGACTCTGGGGCCAACGTCCTGACTTTC	CASSPETDDSGANVLTF
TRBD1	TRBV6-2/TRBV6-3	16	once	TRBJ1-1	TGTGCCAGCAGTTATCCCTCGACAGGGATGAACACTGAAGCTTTCTTT	CASSYPSTGMNTEAFF
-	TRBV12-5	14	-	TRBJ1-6	TGTGCTAGTGGTTTGGGTCCAGTACGTTCACCCCTCCACTTT	CASGLGPVRSPLHF
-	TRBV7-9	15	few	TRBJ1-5	TGTGCCAGCAGCTTAGAGTCCGGGGAAAATCAGCCCCAGCATTTT	CASSLESGENQPQHF
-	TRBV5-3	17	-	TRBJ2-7	TGTGCCAGAAGCCGCCTTCTGCGGGTCAGGTCTACCTACGAGCAGTACTTC	CARSRLLRVRSTYEQYF
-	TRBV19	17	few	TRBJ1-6	TGTGCCAGTAGTCCGGGGAGGGGTGCGTCCTATAATTCACCCCTCCACTTT	CASSPGRGASYNSPLHF